The sequence of this TCR beta chain was determined in a study of blood T cell repertoires in COVID-19. Profiled with immunoSEQ multiplex PCR; TCRdb holds only in-frame clones, not every one. This sample has 240,000 or so clones; about nine tenths occur once, and the top ten carry approximately 0.9%. Germline values: CDR1 MNHEY, CDR2 SVGAGI. The ends were cut back, 0 bases at V and 5 bases at J, with 16 bases in the middle. The CDR3 has 16 residues. Exposed enrollees encountered a COVID-19 case at some point within 2 weeks before study entry. This chain links TRBV6-5 with TRBJ1-2; D might be TRBD1 (5 bases). Sequenced: PBMCs or T cells enriched from blood (not recorded which). This clonotype was obtained from a man aged 50-59 years who had been exposed to COVID-19. The CDR3 region has the DNA TGTGCCAGCAGTTACTCGAGTAGGGGCGGAATGTATGGCTACACCTTC. Amino acids: CASSYSSRGGMYGYTF.